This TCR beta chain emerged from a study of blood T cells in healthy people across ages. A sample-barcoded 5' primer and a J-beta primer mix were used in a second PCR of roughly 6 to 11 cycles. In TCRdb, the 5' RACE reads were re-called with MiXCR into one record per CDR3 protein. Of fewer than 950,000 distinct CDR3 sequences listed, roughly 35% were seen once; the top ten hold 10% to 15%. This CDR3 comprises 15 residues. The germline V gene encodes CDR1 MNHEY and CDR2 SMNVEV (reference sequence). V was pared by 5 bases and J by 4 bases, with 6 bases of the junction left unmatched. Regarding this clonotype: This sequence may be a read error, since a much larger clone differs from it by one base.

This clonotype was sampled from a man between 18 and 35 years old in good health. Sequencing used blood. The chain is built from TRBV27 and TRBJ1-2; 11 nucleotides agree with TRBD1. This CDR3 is CASSRTGGHSYGYTF. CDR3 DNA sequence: TGTGCCAGCAGTCGGACAGGGGGCCACAGCTATGGCTACACCTTC.